These T cell receptor beta chains were read from a single sample in a study of blood T cell repertoires in COVID-19. Data came from immunoSEQ multiplex PCR; TCRdb stores just in-frame clones and leaves some out. This sample has 150,000 to 160,000 clones, with roughly 89% found just once. Material: peripheral blood. These receptors were taken from a man in his forties or fifties with acute or convalescent COVID-19. Each CDR3 is given with its conserved first and last residue. Fields, in order: D gene, V gene, clone size, J gene, CDR3 protein, CDR3 DNA. D genes are given only for firm matches. Size tells how often a clone was seen (once, few, many) or the class of an expanded clone, and some rows leave it out.

TRBD2	TRBV5-1	NA	TRBJ2-7	CASSTGGNRYEQYF	TGCGCCAGCAGCACCGGGGGGAATCGGTACGAGCAGTACTTC
TRBD1	TRBV7-9	NA	TRBJ2-1	CASSGGQGTTNEQFF	TGTGCCAGCAGCGGGGGACAGGGGACCACCAATGAGCAGTTCTTC
NA	TRBV7-8	NA	TRBJ1-5	CASSGREGSNQPQHF	TGTGCCAGCTCCGGAAGGGAGGGGAGCAATCAGCCCCAGCATTTT
NA	TRBV27	NA	TRBJ1-2	CASSLSAGSDYGYTF	TGTGCCAGCAGTTTAAGCGCAGGGTCGGACTATGGCTACACCTTC
TRBD2	TRBV29-1	NA	TRBJ2-1	CSSWVLAGGNNEQFF	TGCAGCTCCTGGGTTTTAGCGGGGGGTAACAATGAGCAGTTCTTC
TRBD1	TRBV6-6	NA	TRBJ2-2	CASKPGQGSTGELFF	TGTGCCAGCAAACCGGGACAGGGGTCCACCGGGGAGCTGTTTTTT
NA	TRBV9	NA	TRBJ2-5	CASSVVGGSETQYF	TGTGCCAGCAGCGTAGTTGGGGGGAGCGAGACCCAGTACTTC
NA	TRBV7-3	NA	TRBJ2-1	CASSFQGYSNEQFF	TGTGCCAGCAGCTTTCAGGGATACTCCAATGAGCAGTTCTTC
NA	TRBV7-9	NA	TRBJ2-1	CASSLAVTSLDNEQFF	TGTGCCAGCAGCTTAGCAGTGACTAGTCTTGACAATGAGCAGTTCTTC
TRBD1	TRBV14	NA	TRBJ2-1	CASSQETGGFYNEQFF	TGTGCCAGCAGCCAAGAGACAGGGGGTTTTTACAATGAGCAGTTCTTC
NA	TRBV6-5	NA	TRBJ1-5	CASADLQNQPQHF	TGTGCCAGCGCAGATTTGCAGAATCAGCCCCAGCATTTT
NA	TRBV7-2	once	TRBJ2-5	CASSSSNKETQYF	TGTGCCAGCAGCTCGTCAAACAAAGAGACCCAGTACTTC
TRBD1	TRBV28	NA	TRBJ1-2	CASTPDREGYTF	TGTGCCAGCACCCCGGACAGGGAAGGCTACACCTTC
TRBD1	TRBV5-4	NA	TRBJ2-2	CASSLAQGAPTGELFF	TGTGCCAGCAGCTTGGCACAGGGGGCGCCTACCGGGGAGCTGTTTTTT
NA	TRBV6-2/TRBV6-3	NA	TRBJ2-1	CASSSRRAGYNEQFF	TGTGCCAGCAGTTCGCGCAGGGCGGGGTACAATGAGCAGTTCTTC
NA	TRBV29-1	NA	TRBJ2-2	CSVQGNTGELFF	TGCAGCGTGCAGGGTAACACCGGGGAGCTGTTTTTT
NA	TRBV10-3	NA	TRBJ1-2	CAISESGDGYTF	TGTGCCATCAGTGAGTCAGGGGATGGCTACACCTTC
TRBD1	TRBV2	once	TRBJ2-3	CASMGTATDTQYF	TGTGCCAGCATGGGGACAGCCACAGATACGCAGTATTTT
TRBD2	TRBV11-2	NA	TRBJ2-5	CASRRLAGEETQYF	TGTGCCAGCAGACGACTAGCGGGAGAAGAGACCCAGTACTTC
TRBD2	TRBV24-1	NA	TRBJ2-2	CATETSGRADTGELFF	TGTGCCACCGAGACTAGCGGGAGGGCCGACACCGGGGAGCTGTTTTTT
NA	TRBV11-1	NA	TRBJ2-7	CASSSSPYEQYF	TGTGCCAGCAGCAGTAGCCCCTACGAGCAGTACTTC
NA	TRBV4-1	once	TRBJ2-2	CASSQDLGPTGELFF	TGCGCCAGCAGCCAAGATCTGGGGCCAACTGGGGAGCTGTTTTTT
NA	TRBV11-2	NA	TRBJ2-7	CASSPRHYEQYF	TGTGCCAGCAGCCCTCGACACTACGAGCAGTACTTC
NA	TRBV7-2	NA	TRBJ2-7	CASSLMWASHEQYF	TGTGCCAGCAGCTTAATGTGGGCTTCTCACGAGCAGTACTTC
NA	TRBV19	NA	TRBJ1-1	CASSMAGHPSLNTEAFF	TGTGCCAGTAGTATGGCAGGCCATCCCTCTTTGAACACTGAAGCTTTCTTT
TRBD1	TRBV5-1	once	TRBJ1-2	CASSLEGDSSRGYTF	TGCGCCAGCAGCTTGGAGGGGGACAGCTCCCGAGGCTACACCTTC
TRBD2	TRBV6-5	once	TRBJ2-1	CASSSQRESNEQFF	TGTGCCAGCAGCTCCCAGCGGGAAAGCAATGAGCAGTTCTTC
NA	TRBV27	once	TRBJ2-2	CASSSTKPGTGELFF	TGTGCCAGCAGTTCGACTAAGCCGGGAACCGGGGAGCTGTTTTTT
NA	TRBV2	NA	TRBJ2-2	CASRREADGTGELFF	TGTGCCAGCAGGAGGGAAGCGGATGGCACCGGGGAGCTGTTTTTT
NA	TRBV28	NA	TRBJ1-2	CASSSPGSNYGYTF	TGTGCCAGCAGTTCCCCGGGGAGTAATTATGGCTACACCTTC
TRBD2	TRBV5-1	NA	TRBJ2-1	CASSRRLAGGLDSYNEQFF	TGCGCCAGCAGCCGACGGCTAGCGGGGGGTCTGGACTCCTACAATGAGCAGTTCTTC
NA	TRBV12-3/TRBV12-4	NA	TRBJ1-5	CASSPPGNHPQHF	TGTGCCAGCAGTCCTCCGGGTAATCACCCCCAGCATTTT
TRBD1	TRBV9	NA	TRBJ1-6	CASSPGQGNSPLHF	TGTGCCAGCAGCCCGGGACAGGGGAATTCACCCCTCCACTTT
TRBD2	TRBV19	once	TRBJ2-1	CASSMGGRSFNEQFF	TGTGCCAGTAGTATGGGCGGGAGATCGTTCAATGAGCAGTTCTTC
TRBD1	TRBV6-1	NA	TRBJ1-2	CASSEQGANYGYTF	TGTGCCAGCAGTGAACAGGGGGCGAACTATGGCTACACCTTC